A single T cell receptor (beta chain) is shown here with its context. Its antigen is unknown. Amplification of TCR beta CDR3 regions used RNA as the template. The HTBI primer set drove a first-round RT-PCR of the TCR CDR3. TCRdb called the multiplex PCR reads again in MiXCR, with one record for every CDR3 protein. Of more than 550,000 distinct CDR3 sequences in the sample, 17% are singletons; the top ten hold 15% to 19%. Germline lookup yields CDR1 MNHGY and CDR2 SVAAGI. CDR3 length equals 15 residues. Trimming took off 3 bases at V and 5 bases at J, with 17 bases between the two ends. The sample belongs to a study of T cells in Graves' hyperthyroidism and ophthalmopathy. Overall study results and limits: A model of 13 V-J features distinguished ophthalmopathy from stable hyperthyroidism.

Researchers barred patients who had uncontrolled infection, other autoimmune disease, pregnancy or lactation. From 10 ml of fresh peripheral blood, PBMCs were isolated. The TCR sequence derives from a man in his fifties with Graves' hyperthyroidism. This chain uses TRBV6-9 with TRBJ2-7; D unclear. Sequenced input: blood. The CDR3, as DNA: TGTGCCAGCAGTTACGACGTCCCCCGTCGCGACGAGCAGTACTTC. Its translation: CASSYDVPRRDEQYF.